The following is a T cell receptor beta chain sequence with its context. What it recognizes is unknown. A much larger clonotype is one base distant, so this may be a read error. Amplification of TCR alpha and beta CDR3 regions from RNA used iRepertoire nested multiplex PCR. One-step reverse transcription and amplification started from approximately 100-400 ng of tissue mRNA or PBMC total RNA. TCRdb reprocessed the multiplex PCR reads with MiXCR, giving one entry per CDR3 protein. Of about 180,000 distinct CDR3 sequences listed, roughly 45% are singletons. The data derive from a study of glioma-infiltrating T cells. The study, taken as a whole, reports: Tissue and blood shared very few CDR3 sequences. Above-expected tissue-blood divergence occurred in all gliomas, most in low-grade ones.

Germline CDR1 reads SNHLY; CDR2 reads FYNNEI. The CDR3 consists of 17 residues. V was shortened by 4 bases and J by 3 bases, with 18 bases between the two germline ends. V gene TRBV2 combines with J gene TRBJ1-4, with D tentatively TRBD1 (5 bases). The TCR was taken from a human donor with low-grade glioma or glioblastoma, undergoing nonglioma brain surgery, or in good health (not recorded which). Sequenced: glioma tissue, nonneoplastic brain tissue, or PBMCs (not recorded which). The CDR3 DNA follows: TGTGCCAGCAGTGTCTCCGCTAATCGGGACCCTAATGAAAAACTGTTTTTT. Translating it yields CASSVSANRDPNEKLFF.